Shown below are 25 T cell receptor beta chains from a single sample sequenced in a study of shared clonotypes between healthy human individuals. Repertoires were generated with immunoSEQ multiplex PCR, while TCRdb's copy carries only in-frame clones and drops some. This sample has 980,000 or so clones, with 76% found just once. Sequenced sample: memory CD4+ T cells sorted from blood. This sample's subset: CD45RA-negative fraction. All receptors come from a man aged 18 to 30 in good health.

This clone was detected a few times. The chain recombines TRBV19 with TRBJ1-6; 8 nucleotides line up with TRBD1. The CDR3 covers 15 residues. The germline CDR1 and CDR2 sequences are LNHDA and SQIVND (reference sequence). J gave up 7 bases and V 4 bases, and 6 bases lay outside the gene matches. The CDR3 DNA reads as TGTGCCAGTAGTACCCATACAGGGGGAAATTCACCCCTCCACTTT. It translates to CASSTHTGGNSPLHF.

Here the CDR3 DNA reads TGCGCCAGCAGCCAAGAAATATGGACAGGAGGCTCTGGAAACACCATATATTTT. Protein sequence: CASSQEIWTGGSGNTIYF. J is TRBJ1-3 and V is TRBV4-1, with 7 positions matching TRBD1. Unmatched junction bases numbered 8, after V lost 0 bases and J lost 0 bases. Germline V gene lookup returns CDR1 MGHRA and CDR2 YSYEKL. The length of the CDR3 is 18 residues.

The chain carries TRBV14 and TRBJ2-7, with 9 nucleotides matching TRBD1. This CDR3 contains 15 residues. Per the germline V gene, CDR1 is SGHDN and CDR2 is FVKESK. After removal of 4 bases from V and 3 bases from J, the junction contained 7 bases not matched to a gene. CDR3 coding DNA: TGTGCCAGCAGCCGAGGATTGACAGGGGGCTACGAGCAGTACTTC. Residues: CASSRGLTGGYEQYF.

V gene TRBV5-4 combines with J gene TRBJ2-3; D ambiguous. The CDR3 is 14 residues long. Germline V gene lookup returns CDR1 SGHNT and CDR2 YYREEE (reference sequence). V lost 2 bases to trimming and J lost 0 bases, with 7 bases between them. The CDR3 DNA follows: TGTGCCAGCAGCTTTGTAGCAAGCACAGATACGCAGTATTTT. As protein: CASSFVASTDTQYF.

In DNA form, the CDR3 reads TGTGCCAGCAGTGAAGGCCCAGGTCTCTACGAGCAGTACTTC. Its translation is CASSEGPGLYEQYF. The chain carries TRBV6-1 and TRBJ2-7, with D unresolved. Trimming took 1 base from V and 3 from J, leaving 10 bases between them. Germline V lookup: CDR1 MNHNS, CDR2 SASEGT. There are 14 residues in the CDR3.

Only a few counts were recorded for this clone. This chain connects TRBV4-1 to TRBJ1-2; a possible D gene is TRBD1 (6 bases). CDR1 and CDR2 from the germline V gene are MGHRA and YSYEKL. This CDR3 is built from 14 residues. V lost 3 bases and J lost 2, with 10 bases in between. The CDR3 is CASSHQGINYGYTF. For the CDR3, the DNA is TGCGCCAGCAGCCATCAGGGGATAAACTATGGCTACACCTTC.

The rearrangement joins TRBV6-5 to TRBJ2-7, with D perhaps being TRBD1 or TRBD2 (6 bases each). V gave up 9 bases and J gave up 4 bases, with 16 bases separating them. The CDR3 has 13 amino acids. CDR1 is MNHEY and CDR2 is SVGAGI in the germline V gene. DNA for the CDR3: TGTGCCAGTGGGGGGCCGTCGGATTACGAGCAGTACTTC. Encoded protein: CASGGPSDYEQYF.

The chain has TRBV29-1 and TRBJ2-5, with D perhaps TRBD2 (5 bases). With 3 bases removed from V and 5 bases from J, the gap between germline ends came to 13 bases. The CDR3 runs to 13 residues. The germline V gene has CDR1 SQVTM and CDR2 ANQGSEA. CDR3 DNA sequence: TGCAGCGTTGAGTTCGGGAATTTTGAGACCCAGTACTTC. Translation gives CSVEFGNFETQYF.

The chain employs TRBV10-3 and TRBJ2-7; unclear D gene. Germline CDR1 reads ENHRY; CDR2 reads SYGVKD. The CDR3 has 11 residues. The ends were cut back, 0 bases at V and 10 bases at J, with 7 bases in the middle. The CDR3 sequence is CAISESSYQYF. CDR3 coding DNA: TGTGCCATCAGTGAGTCGAGTTATCAGTACTTC.

The chain is built from TRBV2 and TRBJ2-7, with 9 nucleotides matching TRBD1. The CDR3 is 16 amino acids. After removal of 10 bases from V and 6 bases from J, the junction contained 19 bases not matched to a gene. Germline V gene sequence: CDR1 SNHLY, CDR2 FYNNEI. The chain's CDR3 is CATLRDRDWVISEQYF. The DNA for the CDR3 is TGTGCCACCTTGCGGGACAGGGACTGGGTTATCTCCGAGCAGTACTTC.

The chain uses TRBV28 and TRBJ2-7; tentative D call: TRBD1 (6 bases). The CDR3 is 11 amino acids. Germline CDR1 and CDR2: MDHEN and SYDVKM. V lost 6 bases to trimming and J lost 9 bases, with 12 bases between them. The CDR3 DNA is TGTGCCAGCAGCACAATCAGGGGGCAGTACTTC. As protein: CASSTIRGQYF.

V usage is TRBV18 and J usage is TRBJ1-3; no reliable D call. Per the germline V gene, CDR1 is KGHSH and CDR2 is LQKENI. Trimming shortened V by 0 bases and J by 4 bases, and 4 bases separated the two germline ends. The CDR3 runs to 13 residues. The DNA for the CDR3 is TGTGCCAGCTCACCACCGCCGGGAAACACCATATATTTT. As protein: CASSPPPGNTIYF.

The chain uses TRBV10-3 and TRBJ2-5; D perhaps matches TRBD2 (6 bases). Germline values: CDR1 ENHRY, CDR2 SYGVKD. The CDR3 totals 15 residues. V shed 0 bases and J shed 0 bases, with 8 bases lying between them. CDR3 region: CAISESGGNQETQYF. DNA of the CDR3: TGTGCCATCAGTGAGTCGGGAGGAAACCAAGAGACCCAGTACTTC.

The chain combines TRBV10-3 with TRBJ1-6; D is uncertain. This CDR3 has 15 amino acids. Trimming took off 4 bases at V and 7 bases at J, with 14 bases between the two ends. Germline V gene sequence: CDR1 ENHRY, CDR2 SYGVKD. For the CDR3, the DNA is TGTGCCATCAGTGTTTCAATGGAAGGAAATTCACCCCTCCACTTT. This codes for CAISVSMEGNSPLHF.

This clone has just one count. This chain uses TRBV10-3 with TRBJ2-3; 8 bases are a match to TRBD2. Trimming removed 4 bases from V and 3 bases from J; junction bases left unmatched: 6. The germline CDR1 and CDR2 sequences are ENHRY and SYGVKD. CDR3 length: 15 amino acids. CDR3 region: CAISVSGSGTDTQYF. The CDR3 DNA is TGTGCCATCAGTGTCAGCGGGAGTGGGACAGATACGCAGTATTTT.

The rearrangement links TRBV11-2 to TRBJ1-6, with D hard to call. V was shortened by 5 bases and J by 3 bases, with 11 bases between the two germline ends. The CDR3 is 15 amino acids. The germline gives CDR1 SGHAT, CDR2 FQNNGV. The CDR3 DNA is TGTGCCAGCAGCCCAGGACGGATCTATAATTCACCCCTCCACTTT. As protein: CASSPGRIYNSPLHF.

This clone occurred a few times. The rearrangement joins TRBV27 to TRBJ1-5; no clear D. The CDR3 loop spans 13 amino acids. Per the germline V gene, CDR1 is MNHEY and CDR2 is SMNVEV (reference sequence). The V end was cut by 6 bases, the J end by 6 bases, with 12 bases between. CDR3 amino acids: CASRFAPGQPQHF. CDR3 in DNA: TGTGCCAGCAGATTCGCCCCAGGTCAGCCCCAGCATTTT.

This chain uses TRBV28 with TRBJ1-4; D is uncertain. CDR3 length: 13 residues. Germline CDR1 and CDR2: MDHEN and SYDVKM. The V and J ends lost 5 bases and 0 bases respectively, with 4 bases between them. The DNA for the CDR3 is TGTGCCAGCAGTGTCTCAACTAATGAAAAACTGTTTTTT. Translation gives CASSVSTNEKLFF.

The V gene is TRBV21-1, the J gene TRBJ1-5. TRBV21-1 is a pseudogene. The CDR3 runs 15 residues. The CDR3 region has the DNA TGTGCCAGCAGCAAAGCAGCTTATAGCAATCAGCCCCAGCATTTT. Protein sequence: CASSKAAYSNQPQHF.

J is TRBJ1-4 and V is TRBV28, with unresolved D. Trimming took off 3 bases at V and 7 bases at J, with 12 bases between the two ends. The germline V gene has CDR1 MDHEN and CDR2 SYDVKM. The length of the CDR3 is 14 residues. The CDR3 sequence: CASSFRTGSEKLFF. Written as DNA, the CDR3 is TGTGCCAGCAGTTTTAGGACGGGAAGTGAAAAACTGTTTTTT.

In the case of this clone: Other DNA sequences in the sample encode the same CDR3. The V and J genes are TRBV18 and TRBJ1-2, with D possibly being TRBD1 (5 bases). This CDR3 has 15 amino acids. V lost 2 bases, J lost 0 bases, and 10 bases lay in between. CDR1 KGHSH and CDR2 LQKENI come from the germline V gene. The CDR3 loop reads CASSPGTEANYGYTF. The DNA of the CDR3 is TGTGCCAGCTCACCAGGGACGGAAGCTAACTATGGCTACACCTTC. Using reference TRBV18 and TRBJ1-2 for the parts outside the CDR3, the full variable domain is NAGVMQNPRHLVRRRGQEARLRCSPMKGHSHVYWYRQLPEEGLKFMVYLQKENIIDESGMPKERFSAEFPKEGPSILRIQQVVRGDSAAYFCASSPGTEANYGYTFGSGTRLTVV.

In the case of this clone: Other DNA sequences from this sample encode an identical CDR3 as well. The chain joins TRBV12-5 to TRBJ2-3; D uncertain. CDR1 is LGHNT and CDR2 is FRNRAP in the germline V gene. The CDR3 sequence is 14 residues long. V was cut by 2 bases and J by 1 base, with 7 bases left in between. Here the CDR3 reads CASGLRSGTDTQYF. The CDR3 DNA follows: TGTGCTAGTGGTTTGAGGTCCGGCACAGATACGCAGTATTTT.

This clone was detected only a few times. This specimen includes other DNA sequences encoding the same CDR3. The gene calls are TRBV25-1 and TRBJ2-2; D might be TRBD2 (5 bases). Germline-derived CDR1 and CDR2 are MGHDK and SYGVNS. The CDR3 has 15 amino acids. The V end lost 1 base, the J end lost 1 base, and 7 bases lay between the germline ends. CDR3 bases: TGTGCCAGCAGTGAATTTCGGGGGAACACCGGGGAGCTGTTTTTT. This translates into CASSEFRGNTGELFF.

The chain has TRBV5-1 and TRBJ1-6, with D hard to call. The CDR3 consists of 15 residues. The V gene lost 2 bases and the J gene lost 9 bases, with 15 bases spanning the gap. In germline, CDR1 is SGHRS, CDR2 YFSETQ. The CDR3 spells CASSFGPEKSSPLHF. In DNA form, the CDR3 reads TGCGCCAGCAGCTTCGGGCCGGAGAAGAGTTCACCCCTCCACTTT.

This clone was seen a single time. The chain uses TRBV6-1 and TRBJ2-3; no firm D call. V gave up 1 base and J gave up 8 bases, with 7 bases separating them. CDR3 size: 12 residues. CDR1 and CDR2 (germline): MNHNS, SASEGT. CDR3 nucleotide sequence: TGTGCCAGCAGTGAAGATGCAGGTACGCAGTATTTT. Protein sequence: CASSEDAGTQYF.